The present T cell receptor beta chain was sequenced within a study of blood T cell repertoires in COVID-19. Study details: The analysed material was cDNA or gDNA that came from T cells, B-cell-depleted T cells, or PBMCs.

The CDR3 spans 15 residues. The germline CDR1 and CDR2 sequences are SGHDT and YYEEEE. Trimming cost V 0 bases and J 6 bases, with 10 bases left between them. The table came from immunoSEQ multiplex PCR; TCRdb's copy has only in-frame clones and leaves some out. The sample yields hundreds of thousands of clones, 84% seen once. Participants, 18 to 89 years old, spanned around 26 US areas. Two negative PCRs, clearance, or symptom resolution characterized the recovered Cohort 3 donors. Sequencing input: PBMCs or T cells enriched from blood (not recorded which). The chain carries TRBV5-6 and TRBJ1-6, with D perhaps matching TRBD1 (5 bases). This clonotype originated in a woman aged 40 to 50 who had recovered from COVID-19. The CDR3 DNA sequence: TGTGCCAGCAGCTTGGCCTTCGGGGGTAATTCACCCCTCCACTTT. Its translation is CASSLAFGGNSPLHF. Drawing the rest from reference TRBV5-6 and TRBJ1-6, the complete variable domain is DAGVTQSPTHLIKTRGQQVTLRCSPKSGHDTVSWYQQALGQGPQFIFQYYEEEERQRGNFPDRFSGHQFPNYSSELNVNALLLGDSALYLCASSLAFGGNSPLHFGNGTRLTVT.